Each of the 20 T cell receptor beta chains below was sequenced from the same sample in a study of radiotherapy plus CTLA-4 blockade in lung cancer. Data came from immunoSEQ multiplex PCR; TCRdb stores just in-frame clones and leaves some out. This sample has some 98,000 clones; more than 75% occur once, and the top ten carry 3% to 4%. The starting material was peripheral blood, obtained from a patient treated with radiotherapy plus ipilimumab. Receptors originate from a human donor with non-small cell lung cancer who had a partial response to radiotherapy plus ipilimumab.

In DNA, the CDR3 is TGTGCCAGCGAGCGGAAAGAAACGGATACGCAGTATTTT. Translation gives CASERKETDTQYF. The chain joins TRBV6-9 to TRBJ2-3; D is perhaps TRBD2 (5 bases). V was clipped by 8 bases and J by 6 bases, with 15 bases between them. Germline V gene lookup returns CDR1 MNHGY and CDR2 SVAAGI. The length of the CDR3 is 13 residues.

The chain has TRBV19 and TRBJ2-1, with D possibly matching TRBD2 (5 bases). Germline V gene lookup returns CDR1 LNHDA and CDR2 SQIVND (reference sequence). The V gene lost 3 bases and the J gene lost 2 bases, with 8 bases spanning the gap. This CDR3 has 14 residues. CDR3 nucleotide sequence: TGTGCCAGTAGTATCGGGATGACCTACAATGAGCAGTTCTTC. Translating gives CASSIGMTYNEQFF.

This clone is categorized as medium-sized. CDR3 sequence: CASSVQGHTYGYTF. The CDR3 DNA reads as TGTGCCAGCAGTGTTCAGGGCCACACATATGGCTACACCTTC. The chain is built from TRBV2 and TRBJ1-2; weak D call: TRBD1 (5 bases). CDR3 length: 14 residues. The V end was cut by 4 bases, the J end by 5 bases, with 14 bases between. The V gene's germline CDR1 is SNHLY and CDR2 FYNNEI.

This sequence joins TRBV19 and TRBJ2-1; D gene unclear. V lost 3 bases, J lost 9 bases, and 9 bases lay in between. CDR1 is LNHDA and CDR2 is SQIVND in the germline V gene (reference sequence). CDR3 length equals 12 residues. The CDR3 sequence is CASSIIASEQFF. For the CDR3, the DNA is TGTGCCAGTAGTATTATTGCGTCTGAGCAGTTCTTC.

The chain combines TRBV5-1 with TRBJ2-1; a weak D match, TRBD1 (5 bases). Trimming took off 4 bases at V and 0 bases at J, with 8 bases between the two ends. The germline V gene has CDR1 SGHRS and CDR2 YFSETQ. This CDR3 spans 14 amino acids. Here the CDR3 DNA reads TGCGCCAGCAGCCAGGGAAGCTCCTACAATGAGCAGTTCTTC. Translating gives CASSQGSSYNEQFF.

V is TRBV9 and J is TRBJ2-1; perhaps TRBD2 as D (5 bases). Per germline, CDR1 SGDLS and CDR2 YYNGEE. V was shortened by 3 bases and J by 0 bases, with 7 bases between the two germline ends. CDR3 length: 14 residues. The CDR3 DNA sequence: TGTGCCAGCAGCGATGGGAGCTCCTACAATGAGCAGTTCTTC. Protein product: CASSDGSSYNEQFF.

V and J are TRBV29-1 and TRBJ1-2; D is perhaps TRBD1 (5 bases). With 3 bases removed from V and 4 bases from J, the gap between germline ends came to 15 bases. The CDR3 is 14 residues long. CDR1 SQVTM and CDR2 ANQGSEA come from the germline V gene. The CDR3 DNA reads as TGCAGCGTTGATCCCCAGGGCGGTGGCTATGGCTACACCTTC. Its translation is CSVDPQGGGYGYTF.

This clone was counted once. The chain uses TRBV18 and TRBJ2-2; TRBD2 aligns across 8 bases. Germline V gene lookup returns CDR1 KGHSH and CDR2 LQKENI. After removal of 1 base from V and 2 bases from J, the junction contained 0 bases not matched to a gene. CDR3 length: 15 amino acids. CDR3 sequence: CASSPLAGNTGELFF. As DNA, the CDR3 is TGTGCCAGCTCACCACTAGCGGGAAACACCGGGGAGCTGTTTTTT. Full variable domain (rest looked up from reference TRBV18 and TRBJ2-2): NAGVMQNPRHLVRRRGQEARLRCSPMKGHSHVYWYRQLPEEGLKFMVYLQKENIIDESGMPKERFSAEFPKEGPSILRIQQVVRGDSAAYFCASSPLAGNTGELFFGEGSRLTVL.

The chain combines TRBV5-4 with TRBJ2-7, with 11 bases matching TRBD1. The V and J ends lost 4 bases and 4 bases, in that order; junction bases with no gene match: 7. Germline-derived CDR1 and CDR2 are SGHNT and YYREEE (reference sequence). CDR3 length equals 15 residues. CDR3 residues: CASSPTGQGGYEQYF. CDR3 nucleotides: TGTGCCAGCAGCCCCACGGGACAGGGGGGTTACGAGCAGTACTTC.

The genes are TRBV18 and TRBJ1-5; 11 bases are shared with TRBD1. The CDR3 consists of 15 residues. V gave up 3 bases and J gave up 7 bases; unmatched junction bases: 5. CDR1 KGHSH and CDR2 LQKENI come from the germline V gene. This CDR3 reads CASSPGTGGPQPQHF. The CDR3 region has the DNA TGTGCCAGCTCACCCGGGACAGGGGGACCCCAGCCCCAGCATTTT. Variable domain in full (rest from reference TRBV18 and TRBJ1-5): NAGVMQNPRHLVRRRGQEARLRCSPMKGHSHVYWYRQLPEEGLKFMVYLQKENIIDESGMPKERFSAEFPKEGPSILRIQQVVRGDSAAYFCASSPGTGGPQPQHFGDGTRLSIL.

The chain couples TRBV5-1 to TRBJ2-5, with D possibly matching TRBD1 (6 bases). CDR3 size: 13 residues. Germline V lookup: CDR1 SGHRS, CDR2 YFSETQ. V shed 3 bases and J shed 0 bases, with 6 bases lying between them. The CDR3 region has the DNA TGCGCCAGCAGCTCAGGGGACCAAGAGACCCAGTACTTC. Amino acids: CASSSGDQETQYF.

This clone was picked up a small number of times. The chain carries TRBV28 and TRBJ1-5, with D tentatively TRBD1 (5 bases). V was clipped by 5 bases and J by 1 base, with 18 bases between them. The germline V gene encodes CDR1 MDHEN and CDR2 SYDVKM. The CDR3 covers 17 residues. The DNA for the CDR3 is TGTGCCAGCAGTCCCCTTCCGGGCAGGGCAAGCAATCAGCCCCAGCATTTT. Amino acids: CASSPLPGRASNQPQHF.

The CDR3 region is CASTGGNRAFNYGYTF. Here the CDR3 DNA reads TGTGCCAGCACCGGTGGTAACCGAGCCTTTAACTATGGCTACACCTTC. The rearrangement joins TRBV9 to TRBJ1-2; D uncertain. Trimming removed 6 bases at V and 1 base at J, with 19 bases between. This CDR3 comprises 16 residues. Germline CDR1 and CDR2: SGDLS and YYNGEE.

The rearrangement joins TRBV30 to TRBJ1-5; D gene ambiguous. Germline CDR1 reads GTSNPN; CDR2 reads SVGIG (reference sequence). With 3 bases removed from V and 0 bases from J, the gap between germline ends came to 9 bases. This CDR3 is built from 14 residues. The CDR3 nucleotides are TGTGCCTGGAGGGCCCGGGATAGCAATCAGCCCCAGCATTTT. Amino acids: CAWRARDSNQPQHF.

The genes are TRBV6-1 and TRBJ1-2; D gene unclear. V was pared by 4 bases and J by 5 bases, with 17 bases between. Germline CDR1 and CDR2: MNHNS and SASEGT. The CDR3 runs to 15 residues. The CDR3 sequence: CASSGFEWAAYGYTF. CDR3 nucleotides: TGTGCCAGCAGTGGGTTCGAATGGGCAGCTTATGGCTACACCTTC.

The chain joins TRBV6-5 to TRBJ1-5; 7 nucleotides align to TRBD1. The CDR3 totals 14 residues. J gave up 9 bases and V 5 bases, and 10 bases lay outside the gene matches. Germline values: CDR1 MNHEY, CDR2 SVGAGI. In DNA form, the CDR3 reads TGTGCCAGCAGTCAAGCAGGGGGTGAGCGGCCCCAGCATTTT. This sequence encodes CASSQAGGERPQHF.

The rearrangement uses TRBV28 and TRBJ1-2; unclear D gene. The CDR3 contains 11 residues. Trimming shortened V by 10 bases and J by 7 bases, and 13 bases separated the two germline ends. Germline CDR1 and CDR2: MDHEN and SYDVKM. The DNA of the CDR3 is TGTGCCATCCAAAGGGCGGGTGGCTACACCTTC. Translating gives CAIQRAGGYTF.

This clone was counted many times. DNA of the CDR3: TGTGCCAGCAGCTTAGTCCGGGACAGGGATACCGGGGAGCTGTTTTTT. Amino acids: CASSLVRDRDTGELFF. V gene TRBV7-9 combines with J gene TRBJ2-2, with TRBD1 matching 9 bases. V was pared by 1 base and J by 5 bases, with 5 bases of the junction left unmatched. Germline values: CDR1 SEHNR, CDR2 FQNEAQ (reference sequence). The CDR3 loop spans 16 amino acids. The full variable domain, rest sourced from reference TRBV7-9 and TRBJ2-2, is DTGVSQNPRHKITKRGQNVTFRCDPISEHNRLYWYRQTLGQGPEFLTYFQNEAQLEKSRLLSDRFSAERPKGSFSTLEIQRTEQGDSAMYLCASSLVRDRDTGELFFGEGSRLTVL.

V gene TRBV6-1 combines with J gene TRBJ1-5; D is ambiguous. The CDR3 sequence is 13 residues long. CDR1 and CDR2 (germline): MNHNS, SASEGT. Between the trimmed V and J ends, which lost 5 bases and 4 bases, there was a span of 9 bases. The CDR3: CASSSGVNQPQHF. CDR3 DNA: TGTGCCAGCAGTTCGGGTGTGAATCAGCCCCAGCATTTT.

A remark on this clone: Other DNA sequences in this sample translate to the same CDR3. The rearrangement uses TRBV7-8 and TRBJ2-2; a possible D gene is TRBD2 (8 bases). There are 17 residues in the CDR3. CDR1 and CDR2 (germline): SGHVS, FQNEAQ. The germline V and J ends were trimmed by 5 bases and 4 bases, with 20 bases remaining between them. The CDR3: CASSPRREGASTGELFF. CDR3 nucleotide sequence: TGTGCCAGCAGCCCGCGCCGGGAGGGGGCGAGCACCGGGGAGCTGTTTTTT. The full variable domain, with the rest looked up from reference TRBV7-8 and TRBJ2-2, is GAGVSQSPRYKVAKRGQDVALRCDPISGHVSLFWYQQALGQGPEFLTYFQNEAQLDKSGLPSDRFFAERPEGSVSTLKIQRTQQEDSAVYLCASSPRREGASTGELFFGEGSRLTVL.